What follows is one T cell receptor beta chain and its context. No antigen is known for it. These data are taken from a study of T cell responses to AZD1222 COVID-19 vaccine. Findings and limits, study-wide: Donor demographics were predominantly white British with a female majority; clonal diversity may be underestimated.

Data came from immunoSEQ multiplex PCR; TCRdb stores just in-frame clones and leaves some out. The table lists some 150,000 clones, roughly 90% of them singletons. CDR1 is SNHLY and CDR2 is FYNNEI in the germline V gene. CDR3 length: 14 residues. V was shortened by 7 bases and J by 0 bases, with 13 bases between the two germline ends. Sequenced here: peripheral blood, sampled 28 days after the second AZD1222 dose. This chain uses TRBV2 with TRBJ2-7; D ambiguous. This clonotype was sampled from an adult who received the AZD1222 COVID-19 vaccine. CDR3 sequence: CASIRLPSSYEQYF. DNA of the CDR3: TGTGCCAGCATAAGACTCCCATCCTCCTACGAGCAGTACTTC.